This is a list of T cell receptor beta chains from one sample in a study of neurological immune-mediated disorders. TCRdb fed the 5' RACE reads into MiXCR, producing one record per CDR3 protein. The data contain 23,000 or so distinct CDR3 sequences, about 13% of them singletons. The sequenced sample was PBMCs. The receptors here all came from a woman aged 60-70 years with HTLV-1-associated myelopathy (HAM/TSP). Each CDR3 is given with its conserved first and last residue. The D gene is left open where the match is weak. Where a row states a size, it is once, few, many or the class of an expanded clone; other rows omit it.

j_gene: TRBJ2-1
d_gene: .
abundance: .
v_gene: TRBV7-2
len: 12
CDR3aa: CASSLYVNEQFF
CDR3nt: TGTGCCAGCAGCTTATACGTTAATGAGCAGTTCTTC

j_gene: TRBJ2-2
d_gene: .
abundance: many
v_gene: TRBV10-3
len: 15
CDR3aa: CAISENRGGTGELFF
CDR3nt: TGTGCCATCAGTGAGAACAGGGGGGGGACCGGGGAGCTGTTTTTT

j_gene: TRBJ1-2
d_gene: .
abundance: .
v_gene: TRBV6-1
len: 12
CDR3aa: CASRVTVDGYTF
CDR3nt: TGTGCCTCAAGGGTGACAGTTGATGGCTACACCTTC

j_gene: TRBJ1-1
d_gene: .
abundance: .
v_gene: TRBV18
len: 13
CDR3aa: CASSDGGRTEAFF
CDR3nt: TGTGCCAGCTCAGATGGGGGTCGAACTGAAGCTTTCTTT

j_gene: TRBJ2-7
d_gene: .
abundance: many
v_gene: TRBV6-5
len: 15
CDR3aa: CASSNPVEGEYEQYF
CDR3nt: TGTGCCAGCAGCAACCCGGTGGAGGGGGAATACGAGCAGTACTTC

j_gene: TRBJ2-7
d_gene: .
abundance: .
v_gene: TRBV3-1
len: 14
CDR3aa: CASSQRGSRYDQYF
CDR3nt: TGTGCCAGCAGCCAACGGGGGTCTAGGTACGATCAGTACTTC

j_gene: TRBJ1-5
d_gene: .
abundance: many
v_gene: TRBV20-1
len: 16
CDR3aa: CSARDRKATSNQPQHF
CDR3nt: TGCAGTGCTAGAGATCGAAAAGCTACTAGCAATCAGCCCCAGCATTTT

j_gene: TRBJ2-4
d_gene: TRBD2
abundance: many
v_gene: TRBV5-1
len: 17
CDR3aa: CASSPSGGGLAKNIQYF
CDR3nt: TGCGCCAGCAGCCCGTCCGGCGGGGGACTAGCCAAAAACATTCAGTACTTC

j_gene: TRBJ2-3
d_gene: TRBD1
abundance: medium-sized
v_gene: TRBV20-1
len: 16
CDR3aa: CSAPQATGGLRNTQYF
CDR3nt: TGCAGTGCCCCTCAGGCGACAGGGGGGCTCAGGAATACGCAGTATTTT

j_gene: TRBJ2-7
d_gene: .
abundance: many
v_gene: TRBV20-1
len: 15
CDR3aa: CSARGFRDSIYEQYF
CDR3nt: TGCAGTGCTAGAGGCTTCCGGGACTCCATTTACGAGCAGTACTTC

j_gene: TRBJ2-3
d_gene: TRBD1
abundance: many
v_gene: TRBV18
len: 15
CDR3aa: CASSTQGAGTDTQYF
CDR3nt: TGTGCCAGCTCAACCCAGGGGGCTGGCACAGATACGCAGTATTTT

j_gene: TRBJ2-7
d_gene: .
abundance: many
v_gene: TRBV3-1
len: 13
CDR3aa: CASSLQGSYEQYF
CDR3nt: TGTGCCAGCAGCTTACAGGGTTCCTACGAGCAGTACTTC

j_gene: TRBJ2-3
d_gene: TRBD2
abundance: many
v_gene: TRBV4-3
len: 16
CDR3aa: CASSRATSGGANTQYF
CDR3nt: TGCGCCAGCAGCCGGGCCACTAGCGGGGGGGCAAATACGCAGTATTTT

j_gene: TRBJ1-6
d_gene: .
abundance: many
v_gene: TRBV6-5
len: 14
CDR3aa: CASSYRETRSPLHF
CDR3nt: TGTGCCAGCAGTTACAGGGAAACGAGGTCACCCCTCCACTTT

j_gene: TRBJ2-1
d_gene: .
abundance: many
v_gene: TRBV7-9
len: 19
CDR3aa: CASSLFPGERMSGDNEQFF
CDR3nt: TGTGCCAGCAGCTTATTCCCAGGCGAAAGAATGTCCGGGGACAATGAGCAGTTCTTC

j_gene: TRBJ2-7
d_gene: TRBD2
abundance: many
v_gene: TRBV12-3/TRBV12-4
len: 12
CDR3aa: CASSPTSGAKDF
CDR3nt: TGTGCCAGCAGTCCGACTAGCGGAGCTAAGGACTTC

j_gene: TRBJ1-2
d_gene: .
abundance: many
v_gene: TRBV20-1
len: 14
CDR3aa: CSASTQWGYYGYTF
CDR3nt: TGCAGTGCTAGCACCCAGTGGGGGTACTATGGCTACACCTTC

j_gene: TRBJ2-2
d_gene: TRBD2
abundance: many
v_gene: TRBV27
len: 14
CDR3aa: CASRGLANTGELFF
CDR3nt: TGTGCCAGCAGGGGACTAGCGAACACCGGGGAGCTGTTTTTT

j_gene: TRBJ1-3
d_gene: .
abundance: many
v_gene: TRBV20-1
len: 12
CDR3aa: CSASSSGNTIYF
CDR3nt: TGCAGTGCTAGTAGCTCTGGAAACACCATATATTTT

j_gene: TRBJ2-7
d_gene: TRBD2
abundance: many
v_gene: TRBV7-9
len: 15
CDR3aa: CASRADGLAGGEQYF
CDR3nt: TGTGCCAGCAGAGCCGATGGACTAGCGGGGGGGGAGCAGTACTTC

j_gene: TRBJ2-1
d_gene: TRBD2
abundance: many
v_gene: TRBV5-1
len: 15
CDR3aa: CASSPRGGGAYEQFF
CDR3nt: TGCGCCAGCAGCCCCCGGGGCGGGGGGGCCTATGAGCAGTTCTTC

j_gene: TRBJ2-1
d_gene: .
abundance: many
v_gene: TRBV18
len: 15
CDR3aa: CASSPPVVSYGEQFF
CDR3nt: TGTGCCAGCTCACCACCGGTAGTGTCGTATGGTGAGCAGTTCTTC

j_gene: TRBJ2-7
d_gene: .
abundance: many
v_gene: TRBV7-7
len: 12
CDR3aa: CASSLEGREQYF
CDR3nt: TGTGCCAGCAGCTTAGAGGGGCGAGAGCAGTACTTC

j_gene: TRBJ2-1
d_gene: TRBD2
abundance: .
v_gene: TRBV5-1
len: 15
CDR3aa: CASSRGLESYNEQFF
CDR3nt: TGCGCCAGCAGCCGCGGACTAGAGTCCTACAATGAGCAGTTCTTC

j_gene: TRBJ1-6
d_gene: .
abundance: many
v_gene: TRBV7-2
len: 13
CDR3aa: CASSQGYNSPLHF
CDR3nt: TGTGCCAGCAGTCAGGGGTATAATTCACCCCTCCACTTT

j_gene: TRBJ2-7
d_gene: TRBD2
abundance: many
v_gene: TRBV12-3/TRBV12-4
len: 14
CDR3aa: CASRRAGGPLEQYF
CDR3nt: TGTGCCAGCAGAAGAGCGGGAGGGCCTTTAGAGCAGTACTTC

j_gene: TRBJ2-6
d_gene: .
abundance: .
v_gene: TRBV19
len: 15
CDR3aa: CASFSVTSGANVLTF
CDR3nt: TGTGCCAGCTTCTCGGTCACCTCTGGGGCCAACGTCCTGACTTTC

j_gene: TRBJ1-1
d_gene: TRBD1
abundance: many
v_gene: TRBV7-2
len: 14
CDR3aa: CASSWDRWNTEAFF
CDR3nt: TGTGCCAGCAGCTGGGACAGGTGGAACACTGAAGCTTTCTTT

j_gene: TRBJ2-7
d_gene: .
abundance: medium-sized
v_gene: TRBV28
len: 11
CDR3aa: CASSLNYEQYF
CDR3nt: TGTGCCAGCAGTTTAAACTACGAGCAGTACTTC

j_gene: TRBJ2-1
d_gene: .
abundance: .
v_gene: TRBV20-1
len: 15
CDR3aa: CSARAEGGRYNEQFF
CDR3nt: TGCAGTGCTAGAGCCGAAGGCGGGCGGTACAATGAGCAGTTCTTC

j_gene: TRBJ2-4
d_gene: TRBD2
abundance: many
v_gene: TRBV12-3/TRBV12-4
len: 16
CDR3aa: CASSLERGVAKNIQYF
CDR3nt: TGTGCCAGCAGTTTAGAGCGGGGAGTAGCCAAAAACATTCAGTACTTC

j_gene: TRBJ2-7
d_gene: .
abundance: many
v_gene: TRBV4-1
len: 17
CDR3aa: CASSQESLVWQAHEQYF
CDR3nt: TGCGCCAGCAGCCAAGAAAGTTTAGTTTGGCAGGCCCACGAGCAGTACTTC

j_gene: TRBJ2-7
d_gene: .
abundance: few
v_gene: TRBV20-1
len: 11
CDR3aa: CSAQEIHEQYF
CDR3nt: TGCAGTGCCCAAGAGATCCACGAGCAGTACTTC

j_gene: TRBJ1-2
d_gene: .
abundance: many
v_gene: TRBV29-1
len: 12
CDR3aa: CSVETDNYGYTF
CDR3nt: TGCAGCGTTGAGACGGATAACTATGGCTACACCTTC

j_gene: TRBJ2-7
d_gene: .
abundance: many
v_gene: TRBV20-1
len: 13
CDR3aa: CSGLDGQGLEQYF
CDR3nt: TGCAGTGGGCTAGATGGGCAGGGCTTGGAGCAGTACTTC

j_gene: TRBJ1-2
d_gene: TRBD1
abundance: many
v_gene: TRBV20-1
len: 14
CDR3aa: CSARWTGDPSGYTF
CDR3nt: TGCAGTGCTAGATGGACAGGGGACCCCAGTGGCTACACCTTC

j_gene: TRBJ2-1
d_gene: TRBD2
abundance: many
v_gene: TRBV20-1
len: 16
CDR3aa: CSARLPRGSSYNEQFF
CDR3nt: TGCAGTGCTAGACTACCCCGCGGGAGCTCCTACAATGAGCAGTTCTTC

j_gene: TRBJ1-1
d_gene: TRBD1
abundance: many
v_gene: TRBV4-2
len: 13
CDR3aa: CASSQAYRGEAFF
CDR3nt: TGTGCCAGCAGCCAAGCGTACAGGGGTGAGGCTTTCTTT

j_gene: TRBJ2-3
d_gene: TRBD2
abundance: .
v_gene: TRBV7-2
len: 16
CDR3aa: CASSSFSGRAWDTQYF
CDR3nt: TGTGCCAGCAGCTCCTTTAGCGGGAGGGCCTGGGATACGCAGTATTTT

j_gene: TRBJ2-2
d_gene: .
abundance: many
v_gene: TRBV6-5
len: 13
CDR3aa: CASSAPGIGELFF
CDR3nt: TGTGCCAGCAGTGCCCCAGGTATCGGGGAGCTGTTTTTT

j_gene: TRBJ2-2
d_gene: .
abundance: many
v_gene: TRBV9
len: 19
CDR3aa: CASSARLGGGLLNTGELFF
CDR3nt: TGTGCCAGCAGCGCCCGTTTGGGGGGCGGACTCCTAAACACCGGGGAGCTGTTTTTT

j_gene: TRBJ2-7
d_gene: .
abundance: many
v_gene: TRBV9
len: 14
CDR3aa: CASSVPGAASEQYF
CDR3nt: TGTGCCAGCAGCGTTCCAGGGGCGGCTAGCGAGCAGTACTTC

j_gene: TRBJ2-1
d_gene: TRBD1
abundance: many
v_gene: TRBV5-1
len: 17
CDR3aa: CASSLQGAGSSYNEQFF
CDR3nt: TGCGCCAGCAGCTTGCAGGGGGCAGGTAGCTCCTACAATGAGCAGTTCTTC